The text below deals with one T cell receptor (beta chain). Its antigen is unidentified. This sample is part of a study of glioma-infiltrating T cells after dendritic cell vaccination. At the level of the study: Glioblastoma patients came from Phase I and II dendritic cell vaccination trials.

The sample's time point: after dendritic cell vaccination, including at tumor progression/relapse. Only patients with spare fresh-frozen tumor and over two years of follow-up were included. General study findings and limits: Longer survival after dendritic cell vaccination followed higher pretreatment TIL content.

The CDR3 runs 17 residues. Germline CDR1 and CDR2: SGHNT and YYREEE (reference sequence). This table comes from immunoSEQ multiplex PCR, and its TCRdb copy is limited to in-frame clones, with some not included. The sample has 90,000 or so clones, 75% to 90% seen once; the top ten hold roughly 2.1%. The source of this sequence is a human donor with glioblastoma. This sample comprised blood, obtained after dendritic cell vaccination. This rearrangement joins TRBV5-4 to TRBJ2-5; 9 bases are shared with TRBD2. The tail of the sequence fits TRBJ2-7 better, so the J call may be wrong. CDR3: CASSFPHQTSGSYEQYF. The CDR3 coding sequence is TGTGCCAGCAGCTTTCCCCACCAGACTAGCGGATCCTACGAGCAGTACTTC.